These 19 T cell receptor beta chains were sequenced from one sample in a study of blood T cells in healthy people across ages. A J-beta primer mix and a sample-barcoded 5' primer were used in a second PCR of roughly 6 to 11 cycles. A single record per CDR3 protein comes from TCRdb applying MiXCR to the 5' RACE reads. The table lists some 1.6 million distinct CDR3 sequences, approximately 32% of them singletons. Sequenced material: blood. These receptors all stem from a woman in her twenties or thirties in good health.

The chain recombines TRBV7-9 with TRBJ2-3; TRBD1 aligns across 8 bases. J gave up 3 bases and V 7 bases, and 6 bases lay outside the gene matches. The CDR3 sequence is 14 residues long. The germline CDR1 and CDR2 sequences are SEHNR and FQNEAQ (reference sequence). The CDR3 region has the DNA TGTGCCAGCAACCAGTGGGACAGGACAGATACGCAGTATTTT. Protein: CASNQWDRTDTQYF. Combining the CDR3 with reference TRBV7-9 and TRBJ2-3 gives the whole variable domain DTGVSQNPRHKITKRGQNVTFRCDPISEHNRLYWYRQTLGQGPEFLTYFQNEAQLEKSRLLSDRFSAERPKGSFSTLEIQRTEQGDSAMYLCASNQWDRTDTQYFGPGTRLTVL.

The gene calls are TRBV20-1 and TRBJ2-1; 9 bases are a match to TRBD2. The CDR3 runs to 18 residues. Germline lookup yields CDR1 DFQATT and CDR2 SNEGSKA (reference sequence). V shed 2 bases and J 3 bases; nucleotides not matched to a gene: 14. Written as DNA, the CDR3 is TGCAGTGCTAGATACCCACCCTTAGCGGGAGCGAACTACAATGAGCAGTTCTTC. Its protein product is CSARYPPLAGANYNEQFF.

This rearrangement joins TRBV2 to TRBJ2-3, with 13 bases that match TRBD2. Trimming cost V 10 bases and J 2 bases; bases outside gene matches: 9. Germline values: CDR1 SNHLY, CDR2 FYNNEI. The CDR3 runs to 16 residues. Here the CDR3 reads CATGLAGVGVTDTQYF. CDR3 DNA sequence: TGTGCCACCGGACTAGCGGGAGTAGGAGTCACAGATACGCAGTATTTT.

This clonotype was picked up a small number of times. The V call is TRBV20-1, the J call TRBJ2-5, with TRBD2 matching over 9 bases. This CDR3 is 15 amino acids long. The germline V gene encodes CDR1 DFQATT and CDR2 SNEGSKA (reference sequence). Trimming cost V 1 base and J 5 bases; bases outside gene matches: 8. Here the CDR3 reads CSARGPSGIVETQYF. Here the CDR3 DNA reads TGCAGTGCTAGAGGTCCTAGCGGGATAGTGGAGACCCAGTACTTC.

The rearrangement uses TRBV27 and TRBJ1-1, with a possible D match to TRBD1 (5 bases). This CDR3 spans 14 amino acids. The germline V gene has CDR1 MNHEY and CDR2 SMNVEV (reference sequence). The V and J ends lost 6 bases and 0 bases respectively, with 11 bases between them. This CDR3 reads CASRSDSMNTEAFF. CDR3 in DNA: TGTGCCAGCAGGAGTGACAGCATGAACACTGAAGCTTTCTTT.

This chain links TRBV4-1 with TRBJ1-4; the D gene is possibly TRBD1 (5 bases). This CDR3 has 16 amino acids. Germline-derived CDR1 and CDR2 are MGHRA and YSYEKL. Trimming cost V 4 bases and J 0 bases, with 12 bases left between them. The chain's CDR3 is CASSPQGGTTNEKLFF. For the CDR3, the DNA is TGCGCCAGCAGCCCCCAGGGCGGCACAACTAATGAAAAACTGTTTTTT.

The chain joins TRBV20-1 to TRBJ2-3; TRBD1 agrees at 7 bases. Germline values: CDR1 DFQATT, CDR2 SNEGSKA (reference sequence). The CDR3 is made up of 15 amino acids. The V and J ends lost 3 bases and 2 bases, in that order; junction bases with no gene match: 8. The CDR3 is CSARWDSGFTDTQYF. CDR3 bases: TGCAGTGCTAGGTGGGACAGCGGCTTCACAGATACGCAGTATTTT.

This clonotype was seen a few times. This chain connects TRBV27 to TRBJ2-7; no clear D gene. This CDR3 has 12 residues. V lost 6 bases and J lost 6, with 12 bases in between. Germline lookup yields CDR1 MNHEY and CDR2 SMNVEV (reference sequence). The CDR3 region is CASRVPGREQYF. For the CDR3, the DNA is TGTGCCAGCAGGGTTCCCGGGCGCGAGCAGTACTTC.

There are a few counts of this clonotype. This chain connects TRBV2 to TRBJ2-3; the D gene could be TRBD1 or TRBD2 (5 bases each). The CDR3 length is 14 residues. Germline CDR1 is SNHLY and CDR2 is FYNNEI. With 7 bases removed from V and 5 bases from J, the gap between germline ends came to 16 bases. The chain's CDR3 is CASKRDPGGDTQYF. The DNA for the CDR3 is TGTGCCAGCAAACGGGACCCCGGAGGAGATACGCAGTATTTT.

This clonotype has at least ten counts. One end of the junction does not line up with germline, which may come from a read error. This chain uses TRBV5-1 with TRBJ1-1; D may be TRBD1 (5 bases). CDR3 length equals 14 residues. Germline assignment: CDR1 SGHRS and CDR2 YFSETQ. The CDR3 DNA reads TGTGCCAGCAGTTTAGCGGGGGGGGACACTGAAGCTTTCTTT. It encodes CASSLAGGDTEAFF.

In nucleotides, the CDR3 is TGTGCCAGCATTCAGGGGAGGGAGCAGTACTTC. Amino acids: CASIQGREQYF. This sequence joins TRBV7-9 and TRBJ2-7, with D possibly called TRBD1 or TRBD2 (6 bases each). This CDR3 is built from 11 residues. Trimming removed 7 bases at V and 7 bases at J, with 11 bases between. In germline, CDR1 is SEHNR, CDR2 FQNEAQ (reference sequence).

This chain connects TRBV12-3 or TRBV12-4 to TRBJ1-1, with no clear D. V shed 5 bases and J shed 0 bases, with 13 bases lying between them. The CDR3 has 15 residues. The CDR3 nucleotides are TGTGCCAGCAGTCAACTATGGCGCATGAACACTGAAGCTTTCTTT. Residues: CASSQLWRMNTEAFF.

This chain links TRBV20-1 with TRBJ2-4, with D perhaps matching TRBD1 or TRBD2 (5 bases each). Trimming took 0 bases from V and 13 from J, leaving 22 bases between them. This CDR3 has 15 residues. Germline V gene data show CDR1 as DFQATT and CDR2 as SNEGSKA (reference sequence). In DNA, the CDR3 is TGCAGTGCTAGAGAGGGCTCCGGGACCTCCTACGCGCAGTACTTC. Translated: CSAREGSGTSYAQYF.

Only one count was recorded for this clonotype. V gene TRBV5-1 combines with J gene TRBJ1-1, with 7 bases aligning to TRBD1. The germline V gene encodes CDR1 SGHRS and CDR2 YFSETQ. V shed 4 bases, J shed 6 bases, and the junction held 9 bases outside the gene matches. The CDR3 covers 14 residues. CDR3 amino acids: CASSGAGTAAEAFF. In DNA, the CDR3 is TGCGCCAGCAGCGGAGCCGGGACAGCGGCTGAAGCTTTCTTT.

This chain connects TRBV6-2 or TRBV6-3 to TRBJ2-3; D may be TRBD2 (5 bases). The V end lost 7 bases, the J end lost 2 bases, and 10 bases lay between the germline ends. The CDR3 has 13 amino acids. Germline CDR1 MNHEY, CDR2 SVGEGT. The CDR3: CASIGLNTDTQYF. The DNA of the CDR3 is TGTGCCAGCATAGGACTTAACACAGATACGCAGTATTTT.

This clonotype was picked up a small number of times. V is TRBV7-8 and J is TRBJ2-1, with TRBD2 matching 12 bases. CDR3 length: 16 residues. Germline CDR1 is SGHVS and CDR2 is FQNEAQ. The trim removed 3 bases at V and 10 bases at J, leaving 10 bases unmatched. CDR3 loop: CASSLDSSGGAWEQFF. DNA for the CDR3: TGTGCCAGCAGCTTGGATTCTAGCGGGGGGGCGTGGGAGCAGTTCTTC.

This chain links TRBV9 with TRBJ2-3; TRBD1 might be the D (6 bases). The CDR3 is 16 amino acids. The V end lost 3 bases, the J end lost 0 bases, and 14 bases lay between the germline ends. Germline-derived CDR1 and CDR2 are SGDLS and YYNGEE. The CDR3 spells CASSAEGHGSTDTQYF. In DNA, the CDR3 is TGTGCCAGCAGCGCCGAGGGACACGGGAGCACAGATACGCAGTATTTT.

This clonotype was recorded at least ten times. CDR3 loop: CASSDPGQRSYEQYF. The DNA of the CDR3 is TGTGCCAGCAGTGATCCGGGACAGAGATCCTACGAGCAGTACTTC. The rearrangement links TRBV2 to TRBJ2-7; 7 nucleotides align to TRBD1. CDR1 is SNHLY, CDR2 FYNNEI, per germline. J gave up 1 base and V 3 bases, and 6 bases lay outside the gene matches. The CDR3 has 15 residues.

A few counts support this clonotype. CDR3 region: CASSLRFSTAGDEQYF. CDR3 nucleotides: TGTGCCAGCAGTTTAAGGTTTTCTACTGCTGGGGACGAGCAGTACTTC. The chain is built from TRBV27 and TRBJ2-7, with D hard to call. The germline V and J ends were trimmed by 2 bases and 5 bases, with 19 bases remaining between them. Germline loops: CDR1 MNHEY, CDR2 SMNVEV (reference sequence). The CDR3 extends over 16 amino acids.